Described below is a single T cell receptor (beta chain) sequence and its context. The record originates from a study of cytomegalovirus exposure and HLA in healthy donors. V was clipped by 4 bases and J by 8 bases, with 12 bases between them. This CDR3 comprises 13 residues. Germline lookup yields CDR1 SGDLS and CDR2 YYNGEE. Vbeta (60) and Jbeta (13) primers were used in the PCR. The protocol was immunoSEQ multiplex PCR, while the TCRdb copy is restricted to in-frame clones and leaves out a portion. This sample yields 80,000 to 130,000 clones, of which 75% to 85% are seen a single time; more than 0.95% belongs to the top ten.

What was sequenced was PBMCs. The genes are TRBV9 and TRBJ1-4; no firm D call. This receptor was obtained from a woman aged 18-29 years in good health and CMV-seronegative. CDR3 loop: CASSLNDGEKLFF. The CDR3 coding sequence is TGTGCCAGCAGCCTCAACGACGGGGAAAAACTGTTTTTT.